The entry below describes one T cell receptor beta chain. Its antigen remains unidentified. This record belongs to a study of shared clonotypes between healthy human individuals. Each unsorted PBMC replicate got 300 ng genomic DNA, 25,000 to 30,000 genomes. Sequencing on ten immunoSEQ deep assay plates was performed for unsorted PBMC DNA. TCRdb's table, derived via immunoSEQ multiplex PCR, lists solely in-frame clones and lacks some. The table has hundreds of thousands of clones, around three quarters seen once; the top ten hold 12%. Overall study results and limits: Clonotype sharing among donors, it was expected, would be affected by sequencing depth.

All of the donors resided in Nashville, Tennessee, and each was a Caucasian adult. From germline, CDR1 is SGHRS and CDR2 YFSETQ. There are 15 residues in the CDR3. The ends were cut back, 7 bases at V and 4 bases at J, with 20 bases in the middle. The TCR was taken from a woman aged 40 to 50 in good health. Some clones in this sample may be carry-over from other donors' samples. J is TRBJ1-1 and V is TRBV5-1; D is possibly TRBD1 (5 bases). The material sequenced was PBMCs. CDR3 in amino acids: CASSLDPGMGTEAFF. DNA of the CDR3: TGCGCCAGCTCCCTCGACCCAGGGATGGGCACTGAAGCTTTCTTT. The full variable domain, completed using reference TRBV5-1 and TRBJ1-1, is KAGVTQTPRYLIKTRGQQVTLSCSPISGHRSVSWYQQTPGQGLQFLFEYFSETQRNKGNFPGRFSGRQFSNSRSEMNVSTLELGDSALYLCASSLDPGMGTEAFFGQGTRLTVV.